These T cell receptor beta chains were read from a single sample in a study of T cell responses to AZD1222 COVID-19 vaccine. Profiling relied on immunoSEQ multiplex PCR, and the TCRdb table lists in-frame clones only, not all of them. This table holds about 48,000 clones, about 86% found once. The sequenced sample was peripheral blood, obtained 28 days after the second AZD1222 dose. The source is an adult who received the AZD1222 COVID-19 vaccine. Each CDR3 is given with its conserved first and last residue. D genes are given only for firm matches. Not every row has a clone size; where given, it reads once, few, many or a size class.

d_call	clone_size	j_call	v_call	cdr3_nt	cdr3_aa
-	-	TRBJ2-3	TRBV3-1/TRBV3-2	TGTGCCAGCAGCCAAGACGCGCGGGGAGAAGATACGCAGTATTTT	CASSQDARGEDTQYF
-	once	TRBJ2-1	TRBV5-1	TGCGCCAGCAGCTTAAGTCGACAGGTAGGACACAATGAGCAGTTCTTC	CASSLSRQVGHNEQFF
-	-	TRBJ2-7	TRBV24-1	TGTGCCACCAGTAACCTTGGGCGGCAGTACTTC	CATSNLGRQYF
-	-	TRBJ2-1	TRBV5-1	TGCGCCAGCAGCTTGGATCCGGCACCCCAAACCAATGAGCAGTTCTTC	CASSLDPAPQTNEQFF
TRBD1	-	TRBJ1-3	TRBV28	TGTGCCAGCAGTTTCCCCAGGGGGCTGGGAAACACCATATATTTT	CASSFPRGLGNTIYF
-	few	TRBJ2-1	TRBV21-1	TGTGCCAGCAGCAACCCAACCGGACCCTACAATGAGCAGTTCTTC	CASSNPTGPYNEQFF
-	-	TRBJ1-1	TRBV4-1	TGCGCCAGCAGTCCATGGGGGGCCGCTGAAGCTTTCTTT	CASSPWGAAEAFF
-	-	TRBJ1-1	TRBV6-2/TRBV6-3	TGTGCCAGCAGTTACCCAAGGAGGATGAACACTGAAGCTTTCTTT	CASSYPRRMNTEAFF
-	few	TRBJ2-1	TRBV28	TGTGCCAGCAACTTCCCGGGGGGCGCGGGCAATGAGCAGTTCTTC	CASNFPGGAGNEQFF
TRBD2	-	TRBJ2-7	TRBV5-1	TGCGCCAGCAGCCCAGCGGGACTAGCTAACGACGAGCAGTACTTC	CASSPAGLANDEQYF
TRBD1	once	TRBJ1-2	TRBV7-9	TGTGCCAGCAGCCCCCAGGGGGTCCCTACCTATGGCTACACCTTC	CASSPQGVPTYGYTF
-	-	TRBJ2-7	TRBV5-8	TGTGCCAGCAGCCCCTACGAGCAGTACTTC	CASSPYEQYF
-	-	TRBJ2-7	TRBV28	TGTGCCAGCGCCTCCGCCTCGCTTGACGAGCATAAGCATCCTCCAGAGGCCGCCCCGTACGAGCAGTACTTC	CASASASLDEHKHPPEAAPYEQYF
TRBD1	-	TRBJ2-4	TRBV24-1	TGTGCCACCAGTGACTCCCAGACAGGGGCGGGAAACATTCAGTACTTC	CATSDSQTGAGNIQYF
-	-	TRBJ2-1	TRBV5-1	TGCGCCAGCACCCCATTAGGGACAGCGGGAACAGAGCAGTTCTTC	CASTPLGTAGTEQFF
-	-	TRBJ1-5	TRBV7-9	TGTGCCAGCAGCTGGGGATGGAATCAGCCCCAGCATTTT	CASSWGWNQPQHF